This TCR beta chain was recorded in a study of T-cell reconstitution after alpha-beta-depleted transplantation in children. With respect to this clonotype: Its antigen is undetermined.

Findings and caveats of the study: A year had passed since transplant, and T-cell counts and diversity by then came mostly from newly produced T cells. Several hundred graft clones that had expanded were reportedly the source of alpha-beta T cells about two months after transplant.

During its preparation, the TCRbeta library received unique molecular identifiers. TCRdb ran MiXCR on the PCR reads and lists one entry per CDR3 protein. The sample carries some 600,000 distinct CDR3 sequences, approximately 13% recorded once. The CDR3 is made up of 16 amino acids. Germline V gene lookup returns CDR1 SGHAT and CDR2 FQNNGV. The V gene end was trimmed by 5 bases and the J gene end by 4 bases; junction bases not matched to a gene: 12. V usage is TRBV11-2 and J usage is TRBJ2-7; 9 bases are shared with TRBD1. This receptor was obtained from a male patient between 10 and 17 years old who had a stem cell transplant for acute myeloid leukemia, so the T cells may come from the graft donor. The starting material was PBMCs, mostly from graft donor cells, obtained 360 days after TCRalphabeta/CD19-depleted stem cell transplant. This CDR3 reads CASSTYRDRVPYEQYF. The CDR3 DNA follows: TGTGCCAGCAGCACCTACCGGGACAGGGTGCCTTACGAGCAGTACTTC.